Described below is a single T cell receptor beta chain sequence and its context. These data originate in a study of blood T cell repertoires in COVID-19. Background on the study: Material from acute and convalescent COVID-19 was sourced from the United States, Italy and Spain.

Here immunoSEQ multiplex PCR was the method, and the copy in TCRdb shows in-frame clones only, minus some. The data show around 150,000 clones, over 75% seen once. The TCR was taken from a man between 60 and 70 years old with active or convalescent COVID-19. The sequencing sample was made of peripheral blood.

The CDR3 DNA reads as TGTGCCAGCAGTGAATTCGGGGGCTATGGCTACACCTTC. Its protein product is CASSEFGGYGYTF. The rearrangement uses TRBV25-1 and TRBJ1-2; tentative D call: TRBD1 (5 bases). Germline V gives CDR1 MGHDK, CDR2 SYGVNS. Trimming took 1 base from V and 4 from J, leaving 7 bases between them. There are 13 residues in the CDR3.